These 24 T cell receptor beta chains originate from one sample sequenced in a study of blood T cell repertoires in COVID-19. The protocol was immunoSEQ multiplex PCR, while the TCRdb copy is restricted to in-frame clones and leaves out a portion. The sample consists of about 300,000 clones, 88% of them appearing once. Sequencing was carried out using peripheral blood. Receptors were obtained from a woman aged 25 to 45 with COVID-19, enrolled during active disease.

V gene TRBV5-1 combines with J gene TRBJ1-1, with unresolved D. CDR3 length: 14 residues. Between the trimmed V and J ends, which lost 5 bases and 8 bases, there was a span of 19 bases. The germline V gene has CDR1 SGHRS and CDR2 YFSETQ. The CDR3, as DNA: TGCGCCAGCAGAACGGGGTGGTCAACCGGGGAAGCTTTCTTT. It codes for CASRTGWSTGEAFF.

The V gene is TRBV5-1, the J gene TRBJ2-2; TRBD1 is a possible D gene (6 bases). V was pared by 7 bases and J by 5 bases, with 9 bases between. The length of the CDR3 is 12 residues. The germline V gene has CDR1 SGHRS and CDR2 YFSETQ. The CDR3 spells CASPGATGELFF. CDR3 in DNA: TGCGCCAGCCCAGGGGCTACCGGGGAGCTGTTTTTT.

The V call is TRBV28, the J call TRBJ2-2, with a possible D match to TRBD1 (6 bases). Germline lookup yields CDR1 MDHEN and CDR2 SYDVKM. The CDR3 covers 16 residues. V lost 4 bases and J 4 bases, leaving 16 bases between the germline ends. CDR3 sequence: CASSSGQPGTTGELFF. CDR3 nucleotides: TGTGCCAGCAGTTCCGGACAGCCAGGCACCACCGGGGAGCTGTTTTTT.

The chain combines TRBV18 with TRBJ1-1; D is perhaps TRBD1 (6 bases). Germline V gene lookup returns CDR1 KGHSH and CDR2 LQKENI. CDR3 length: 13 residues. The V end was cut by 4 bases, the J end by 4 bases, with 10 bases between. CDR3 protein: CASSQGQTTEAFF. Here the CDR3 DNA reads TGTGCCAGCTCACAGGGACAAACCACTGAAGCTTTCTTT.

The chain uses TRBV4-1 and TRBJ2-3; 9 nucleotides match TRBD2. This CDR3 has 16 residues. Trimming removed 5 bases from V and 2 bases from J; junction bases left unmatched: 8. Germline lookup yields CDR1 MGHRA and CDR2 YSYEKL. The CDR3 loop is CASSSGASGATDTQYF. In DNA form, the CDR3 reads TGCGCCAGCAGCTCTGGGGCTAGCGGGGCCACAGATACGCAGTATTTT.

The gene calls are TRBV5-5 and TRBJ1-1; 7 bases fit TRBD1. Germline assignment: CDR1 SGHKS and CDR2 YYEKEE (reference sequence). The V gene end was trimmed by 4 bases and the J gene end by 5 bases; junction bases not matched to a gene: 2. The CDR3 totals 12 residues. The CDR3, as DNA: TGTGCCAGCAGCCAGGGGGTGACTGAAGCTTTCTTT. Translation gives CASSQGVTEAFF.

The CDR3 nucleotides read TGTGCCAGCAGTTATATAGAGACCCAGTACTTC. The encoded protein is CASSYIETQYF. This chain uses TRBV12-3 or TRBV12-4 with TRBJ2-5; D is unclear. The CDR3 runs to 11 residues. V lost 4 bases to trimming and J lost 4 bases, with 4 bases between them.

This clone has only one observation. CDR3 protein: CASSQENSGNTEAFF. DNA of the CDR3: TGTGCCAGCAGCCAGGAAAACAGTGGGAACACTGAAGCTTTCTTT. This sequence joins TRBV4-2 and TRBJ1-1; D gene unclear. This CDR3 spans 15 amino acids. V was cut by 3 bases and J by 1 base, with 12 bases left in between. The germline gives CDR1 LGHNA, CDR2 YNFKEQ.

This clone came up once. The DNA for the CDR3 is TGTGCCAGCAGTGGGTCGCGACAGGGTGTGGGCTACACCTTC. Its protein is CASSGSRQGVGYTF. The chain has TRBV2 and TRBJ1-2, with 7 bases matching TRBD1. CDR1 is SNHLY, CDR2 FYNNEI, per germline. The CDR3 is 14 amino acids. V lost 4 bases and J lost 8; bases outside the gene matches: 10.

This chain uses TRBV5-6 with TRBJ2-4, with D maybe TRBD2 (7 bases). The CDR3 covers 16 residues. In germline, CDR1 is SGHDT, CDR2 YYEEEE. V was cut by 4 bases and J by 0 bases, with 14 bases left in between. In DNA, the CDR3 is TGTGCCAGCAGCAGGGGGGGCTCACTAGCCAAAAACATTCAGTACTTC. Its protein is CASSRGGSLAKNIQYF.

The chain joins TRBV19 to TRBJ1-1; perhaps TRBD1 as D (6 bases). This CDR3 spans 14 amino acids. V lost 8 bases, J lost 3 bases, and 16 bases lay in between. CDR1 and CDR2 (germline): LNHDA, SQIVND (reference sequence). Here the CDR3 DNA reads TGTGCCAGTTACGACAGGCTGGGACACACTGAAGCTTTCTTT. Translating gives CASYDRLGHTEAFF.

V is TRBV18 and J is TRBJ1-4; the D gene is possibly TRBD1 (5 bases). Germline V gene data show CDR1 as KGHSH and CDR2 as LQKENI. The CDR3 sequence is 16 residues long. V was clipped by 4 bases and J by 7 bases, with 19 bases between them. CDR3 protein: CASSLRGAGVTEKLFF. CDR3 in DNA: TGTGCCAGCTCACTGAGGGGCGCGGGAGTTACTGAAAAACTGTTTTTT.

The chain uses TRBV9 and TRBJ1-1, with D unresolved. CDR1 is SGDLS, CDR2 YYNGEE, per germline. This CDR3 is 13 amino acids long. Trimming cost V 2 bases and J 4 bases, with 9 bases left between them. The DNA of the CDR3 is TGTGCCAGCAGCGTTTCGAGGAGCACTGAAGCTTTCTTT. Translation: CASSVSRSTEAFF. Supplemented by reference TRBV9 and TRBJ1-1, the full variable domain reads DSGVTQTPKHLITATGQRVTLRCSPRSGDLSVYWYQQSLDQGLQFLIQYYNGEERAKGNILERFSAQQFPDLHSELNLSSLELGDSALYFCASSVSRSTEAFFGQGTRLTVV.

The gene calls are TRBV3-1 (or the pseudogene TRBV3-2) and TRBJ1-3; TRBD1 aligns across 8 bases. V lost 1 base to trimming and J lost 8 bases; unmatched junction nucleotides: 10. Germline-derived CDR1 and CDR2 are LGHDT and YNNKEL (reference sequence). The CDR3 sequence is 16 residues long. CDR3 DNA sequence: TGTGCCAGCAGCCAAGTGGACAGGGATTTCGTGGACACCATATATTTT. Translating gives CASSQVDRDFVDTIYF.

The rearrangement uses TRBV24-1 and TRBJ2-6; D perhaps matches TRBD1 (6 bases). V was clipped by 3 bases and J by 2 bases, with 13 bases between them. The germline gives CDR1 KGHDR, CDR2 SFDVKD. This CDR3 region has 17 residues. The CDR3: CATSDGGPIAGANVLTF. CDR3 nucleotide sequence: TGTGCCACCAGTGATGGGGGCCCAATCGCTGGGGCCAACGTCCTGACTTTC.

The chain links TRBV7-8 to TRBJ1-1; possibly TRBD1 for D (6 bases). V was cut by 2 bases and J by 5 bases, with 9 bases left in between. Germline CDR1 reads SGHVS; CDR2 reads FQNEAQ. This CDR3 spans 13 amino acids. CDR3 nucleotide sequence: TGTGCCAGCAGCTTAATACAGGGTACTGAAGCTTTCTTT. It translates to CASSLIQGTEAFF.

This clone is a singleton in its sample. The V and J genes are TRBV3-1 (or the pseudogene TRBV3-2) and TRBJ2-3, with TRBD1 matching over 8 bases. The CDR3 length is 17 residues. The V gene's germline CDR1 is LGHDT and CDR2 YNNKEL (reference sequence). After removal of 0 bases from V and 6 bases from J, the junction contained 11 bases not matched to a gene. CDR3 loop: CASSQELGQVRSDTQYF. In DNA form, the CDR3 reads TGTGCCAGCAGCCAAGAACTGGGACAGGTTCGGTCGGATACGCAGTATTTT.

This clone was observed a handful of times. The rearrangement links TRBV9 to TRBJ1-1; TRBD1 matches at 8 bases. The CDR3 covers 14 residues. V gave up 0 bases and J gave up 10 bases; unmatched junction bases: 8. Germline CDR1 is SGDLS and CDR2 is YYNGEE. The CDR3 here is CASSVGGTGSTAFF. DNA for the CDR3: TGTGCCAGCAGCGTAGGGGGGACAGGCTCGACAGCTTTCTTT. The full variable domain, its missing parts supplied by reference TRBV9 and TRBJ1-1, is DSGVTQTPKHLITATGQRVTLRCSPRSGDLSVYWYQQSLDQGLQFLIQYYNGEERAKGNILERFSAQQFPDLHSELNLSSLELGDSALYFCASSVGGTGSTAFFGQGTRLTVV.

The CDR3 nucleotides are TGTGCCAGTAGTATACTTGGGGGCGACATCTATGGCTACACCTTC. It is translated as CASSILGGDIYGYTF. The gene calls are TRBV19 and TRBJ1-2; D possibly corresponds to TRBD1 (6 bases). The CDR3 contains 15 residues. Germline V CDR1 and CDR2: LNHDA, SQIVND (reference sequence). V lost 2 bases, J lost 4 bases, and 14 bases lay in between.

The chain is built from TRBV4-2 and TRBJ1-1; 11 positions match TRBD1. The CDR3 length is 21 residues. CDR1 LGHNA and CDR2 YNFKEQ come from the germline V gene. The V gene end was trimmed by 0 bases and the J gene end by 0 bases; junction bases not matched to a gene: 15. CDR3 in DNA: TGTGCCAGCAGCCAAGATCGGGTTTCGGGACAGGGGGTCGGAATGAACACTGAAGCTTTCTTT. Translating gives CASSQDRVSGQGVGMNTEAFF.

V and J are TRBV6-1 and TRBJ2-7; 12 bases match TRBD2. CDR3 length: 16 residues. J was trimmed by 3 bases and V by 4 bases; bases with no gene match: 7. Germline V gene data show CDR1 as MNHNS and CDR2 as SASEGT. The CDR3 is CASSAFLAGGLYEQYV. DNA for the CDR3: TGTGCCAGCAGTGCCTTCCTAGCGGGGGGGCTCTACGAGCAGTACGTC.

The rearrangement joins TRBV4-1 to TRBJ1-4; D gene ambiguous. Trimming removed 0 bases from V and 5 bases from J, with 10 bases in between. This CDR3 has 15 amino acids. Germline V gives CDR1 MGHRA, CDR2 YSYEKL. The CDR3 DNA reads TGCGCCAGCAGCCAAGAGGCTCAGCGAAATGAAAAACTGTTTTTT. Translation gives CASSQEAQRNEKLFF.

This chain connects TRBV7-9 to TRBJ1-1, with TRBD1 matching over 8 bases. The CDR3 contains 14 residues. Per germline, CDR1 SEHNR and CDR2 FQNEAQ (reference sequence). Trimming took 4 bases from V and 4 from J; bases not matched to a gene: 5. CDR3 sequence reads: CASSSGQAATEAFF. The DNA for the CDR3 is TGTGCCAGCAGCTCGGGACAGGCGGCCACTGAAGCTTTCTTT.

This chain connects TRBV5-8 to TRBJ2-7; 12 bases agree with TRBD2. This CDR3 contains 19 residues. J was trimmed by 6 bases and V by 4 bases; bases with no gene match: 20. CDR1 and CDR2 from the germline V gene are SGHTS and YDEGEE. CDR3 sequence: CASSDGLAGTPSVMGEQYF. The CDR3 nucleotides are TGTGCCAGCAGCGACGGACTAGCGGGGACCCCGTCCGTGATGGGCGAGCAGTACTTC. The full variable domain, rest sourced from reference TRBV5-8 and TRBJ2-7, is EAGVTQSPTHLIKTRGQQATLRCSPISGHTSVYWYQQALGLGLQFLLWYDEGEERNRGNFPPRFSGRQFPNYSSELNVNALELEDSALYLCASSDGLAGTPSVMGEQYFGPGTRLTVT.